These T cell receptor beta chains were read from a single sample in a study of T-cell reconstitution after alpha-beta-depleted transplantation in children. TCRdb itself ran the PCR reads through MiXCR, one entry per CDR3 protein. The repertoire holds about 600,000 distinct CDR3 sequences, roughly 10% seen once, with less than 5% in the top ten. Sequenced material: PBMCs from the stem cell graft donor, taken from the stem cell graft. These receptors were taken from a human donor who donated a stem cell graft to a child with acute myeloid leukemia. The CDR3 runs from the conserved cysteine through the conserved F or W. Some rows mark clone size as missing; the rest say once, few, many or name a class of expanded clone.

J gene: TRBJ1-4
clone size: many
V gene: TRBV29-1
CDR3 protein: CSVARGGNEKLFF

J gene: TRBJ2-1
clone size: many
V gene: TRBV10-3
CDR3 protein: CAISESASGSDEQFF

J gene: TRBJ2-7
clone size: few
V gene: TRBV20-1
CDR3 protein: CSASRRDNQFSYEQYF

J gene: TRBJ2-1
clone size: few
V gene: TRBV6-2/TRBV6-3
CDR3 protein: CASSPGTSVPEQFF

J gene: TRBJ2-4
clone size: NA
V gene: TRBV10-3
CDR3 protein: CATQKERGIAKNIQYF

J gene: TRBJ2-5
clone size: few
V gene: TRBV28
CDR3 protein: CASSTSSGRYQETQYF

J gene: TRBJ2-5
clone size: few
V gene: TRBV15
CDR3 protein: CATSRDMQGRETQYF

J gene: TRBJ2-7
clone size: NA
V gene: TRBV7-6
CDR3 protein: CASSPRGSSYEQYF

J gene: TRBJ2-1
clone size: many
V gene: TRBV20-1
CDR3 protein: CSAPIPDRGNEQFF

J gene: TRBJ2-7
clone size: many
V gene: TRBV12-3/TRBV12-4
CDR3 protein: CASSPQTSGLYEQYF

J gene: TRBJ2-7
clone size: few
V gene: TRBV7-9
CDR3 protein: CASSLLGTGTNEQYF

J gene: TRBJ2-3
clone size: NA
V gene: TRBV30
CDR3 protein: CAWSGVATERSTDTQYF

J gene: TRBJ1-6
clone size: many
V gene: TRBV10-3
CDR3 protein: CAISASTGGHSPLHF

J gene: TRBJ1-1
clone size: few
V gene: TRBV6-5
CDR3 protein: CASSPLGQLANTEAFF

J gene: TRBJ2-7
clone size: many
V gene: TRBV3-1
CDR3 protein: CASSHRGTLYEQYF

J gene: TRBJ1-1
clone size: NA
V gene: TRBV28
CDR3 protein: CAACTGAMNTEAFF

J gene: TRBJ2-7
clone size: many
V gene: TRBV14
CDR3 protein: CASSPPRLDYEQYF

J gene: TRBJ2-1
clone size: NA
V gene: TRBV2
CDR3 protein: CASTFGGPSYNEQFF

J gene: TRBJ2-3
clone size: many
V gene: TRBV24-1
CDR3 protein: CATSDLAGALDTQYF

J gene: TRBJ2-1
clone size: many
V gene: TRBV20-1
CDR3 protein: CSARVLSGRAYNEQFF

J gene: TRBJ2-1
clone size: many
V gene: TRBV7-9
CDR3 protein: CASSSNLPTSVDSYNEQFF

J gene: TRBJ2-5
clone size: few
V gene: TRBV14
CDR3 protein: CASSRGGGPETQYF

J gene: TRBJ1-1
clone size: few
V gene: TRBV7-9
CDR3 protein: CASSSSPDRGLTEAFF

J gene: TRBJ2-5
clone size: NA
V gene: TRBV10-3
CDR3 protein: CAARQEQETQYF

J gene: TRBJ2-3
clone size: many
V gene: TRBV29-1
CDR3 protein: CSVDTQYF

J gene: TRBJ2-5
clone size: NA
V gene: TRBV29-1
CDR3 protein: CSLTVQETQYF

J gene: TRBJ1-1
clone size: NA
V gene: TRBV29-1
CDR3 protein: CSVEDSSQPFMNTEAFF

J gene: TRBJ2-7
clone size: few
V gene: TRBV6-2/TRBV6-3
CDR3 protein: CASRTSGGPYEQYF